Listed here are 19 T cell receptor beta chains from one sample, sequenced in a study of T cell changes during pregnancy in multiple sclerosis. Clones were sequenced by immunoSEQ multiplex PCR, and TCRdb holds only the in-frame ones, with some missing. The sample gives more than 85,000 clones, approximately 94% of which show up once; over 0.7% is in the top ten. The sequencing used peripheral blood, collected before pregnancy. These receptors came from a female donor with multiple sclerosis, enrolled in a pregnancy study.

In its sample, this clone was seen once. This sequence joins TRBV29-1 and TRBJ1-5; TRBD1 matches at 9 bases. Losses at the gene ends were 6 bases for V and 4 bases for J; bases not matched to a gene: 4. The CDR3 runs 13 residues. The germline V gene encodes CDR1 SQVTM and CDR2 ANQGSEA. The chain's CDR3 is CSVQTGGNQPQHF. CDR3 nucleotides: TGCAGCGTCCAGACAGGGGGGAATCAGCCCCAGCATTTT.

The chain couples TRBV6-6 to TRBJ1-1; possible D gene TRBD1, 5 bases. V dropped 2 bases and J dropped 1 base, with 5 bases sitting between them. This CDR3 spans 13 amino acids. CDR1 and CDR2 (germline): MNHNY, SVGAGI (reference sequence). The CDR3 region is CASSYGQNTEAFF. The DNA of the CDR3 is TGTGCCAGCAGTTACGGACAGAACACTGAAGCTTTCTTT.

The chain has TRBV5-1 and TRBJ2-2, with TRBD2 as a possible D gene (6 bases). In germline, CDR1 is SGHRS, CDR2 YFSETQ. The length of the CDR3 is 16 residues. The germline V and J ends were trimmed by 7 bases and 9 bases, with 25 bases remaining between them. The CDR3 region has the DNA TGCGCCAGCGTCGCGGGGCTAGGGCTACAGGACCGGGAGCTGTTTTTT. This gives the protein CASVAGLGLQDRELFF.

The V gene is TRBV10-3, the J gene TRBJ2-1; D ambiguous. The CDR3 contains 14 residues. Trimming pared 1 base from V and 9 bases from J, leaving 13 bases between. Germline V gene data show CDR1 as ENHRY and CDR2 as SYGVKD. CDR3 protein: CAISEFTDLGEQFF. The CDR3, as DNA: TGTGCCATCAGTGAGTTCACAGACCTCGGTGAGCAGTTCTTC.

The genes are TRBV7-2 and TRBJ2-7; D ambiguous. V was pared by 2 bases and J by 0 bases, with 20 bases between. The CDR3 consists of 18 residues. The germline V gene has CDR1 SGHTA and CDR2 FQGNSA. As DNA, the CDR3 is TGTGCCAGCAGCTTATACCCCAAATCCACAATAAGCTCCTACGAGCAGTACTTC. Its protein product is CASSLYPKSTISSYEQYF.

This sequence joins TRBV19 and TRBJ2-1, with 12 bases aligning to TRBD2. CDR3 length: 16 amino acids. Per the germline V gene, CDR1 is LNHDA and CDR2 is SQIVND (reference sequence). The trim removed 11 bases at V and 6 bases at J, leaving 14 bases unmatched. For the CDR3, the DNA is TGTGCCCGAGTAATATCGTGGACTAGCGGGATCAATGAGCAGTTCTTC. Protein: CARVISWTSGINEQFF.

The chain recombines TRBV19 with TRBJ1-1; D perhaps matches TRBD1 (6 bases). This CDR3 comprises 14 residues. V lost 3 bases, J lost 4 bases, and 12 bases lay in between. Germline CDR1 LNHDA, CDR2 SQIVND (reference sequence). The CDR3 loop reads CASSIMGAGTEAFF. The CDR3 region has the DNA TGTGCCAGTAGTATCATGGGGGCAGGCACTGAAGCTTTCTTT.

The chain carries TRBV7-9 and TRBJ2-5; 11 bases agree with TRBD2. Germline CDR1 and CDR2: SEHNR and FQNEAQ (reference sequence). This CDR3 region has 17 residues. V shed 1 base, J shed 2 bases, and the junction held 6 bases outside the gene matches. Written as DNA, the CDR3 is TGTGCCAGCAGCTTAGTTCTGGGACTAGCGGAGCAAGAGACCCAGTACTTC. Protein sequence: CASSLVLGLAEQETQYF.

V gene TRBV7-8 combines with J gene TRBJ1-1; D might be TRBD1 (6 bases). Germline V gene sequence: CDR1 SGHVS, CDR2 FQNEAQ. CDR3 size: 16 residues. V lost 0 bases, J lost 1 base, and 12 bases lay in between. The CDR3 loop is CASSLAMGHRNTEAFF. The CDR3 region has the DNA TGTGCCAGCAGCTTAGCGATGGGACACCGGAACACTGAAGCTTTCTTT. Complete variable domain (other parts from reference TRBV7-8 and TRBJ1-1): GAGVSQSPRYKVAKRGQDVALRCDPISGHVSLFWYQQALGQGPEFLTYFQNEAQLDKSGLPSDRFFAERPEGSVSTLKIQRTQQEDSAVYLCASSLAMGHRNTEAFFGQGTRLTVV.

J is TRBJ2-7 and V is TRBV7-9; 12 bases map to TRBD2. V lost 4 bases, J lost 3 bases, and 1 base stayed unmatched. CDR3 size: 14 residues. The germline CDR1 and CDR2 sequences are SEHNR and FQNEAQ (reference sequence). CDR3 loop: CASSSTSGSYEQYF. As DNA, the CDR3 is TGTGCCAGCAGCTCGACTAGCGGGAGCTACGAGCAGTACTTC.

The rearrangement joins TRBV5-1 to TRBJ2-5; D possibly corresponds to TRBD1 (5 bases). Trimming shortened V by 5 bases and J by 4 bases, and 12 bases separated the two germline ends. The CDR3 extends over 13 amino acids. CDR1 is SGHRS and CDR2 is YFSETQ in the germline V gene. In DNA form, the CDR3 reads TGCGCCAGCAGGCTAGGGGTAGGAGAGACCCAGTACTTC. Protein sequence: CASRLGVGETQYF. The full variable domain, with the rest looked up from reference TRBV5-1 and TRBJ2-5, is KAGVTQTPRYLIKTRGQQVTLSCSPISGHRSVSWYQQTPGQGLQFLFEYFSETQRNKGNFPGRFSGRQFSNSRSEMNVSTLELGDSALYLCASRLGVGETQYFGPGTRLLVL.

The chain has TRBV11-2 and TRBJ2-5; D is uncertain. Trimming pared 5 bases from V and 4 bases from J, leaving 11 bases between. The CDR3 sequence is 13 residues long. Germline lookup yields CDR1 SGHAT and CDR2 FQNNGV. The CDR3: CASSIREVETQYF. CDR3 coding DNA: TGTGCCAGCAGCATCCGAGAAGTAGAGACCCAGTACTTC.

This clone was found once. V and J are TRBV29-1 and TRBJ2-1; 10 positions agree with TRBD2. Germline V lookup: CDR1 SQVTM, CDR2 ANQGSEA. With V trimmed by 5 bases and J by 2 bases, 3 bases remained unmatched. This CDR3 is built from 14 residues. The chain's CDR3 is CSVKTSGTYNEQFF. DNA for the CDR3: TGCAGCGTTAAAACTAGCGGGACCTACAATGAGCAGTTCTTC.

This chain joins TRBV28 and TRBJ2-3, with TRBD2 matching over 7 bases. The CDR3 loop spans 14 amino acids. Per germline, CDR1 MDHEN and CDR2 SYDVKM. The junction had 4 bases not matched to a gene; V was cut back by 3 bases and J by 4 bases. DNA of the CDR3: TGTGCCAGCAGTTTGGGCGGGAGCGCAGATACGCAGTATTTT. The encoded protein is CASSLGGSADTQYF. Full variable domain (rest looked up from reference TRBV28 and TRBJ2-3): DVKVTQSSRYLVKRTGEKVFLECVQDMDHENMFWYRQDPGLGLRLIYFSYDVKMKEKGDIPEGYSVSREKKERFSLILESASTNQTSMYLCASSLGGSADTQYFGPGTRLTVL.

This clone occurred once. J is TRBJ2-7 and V is TRBV19; D is possibly TRBD2 (6 bases). This CDR3 has 15 amino acids. V lost 3 bases to trimming and J lost 0 bases, with 12 bases between them. CDR1 is LNHDA and CDR2 is SQIVND in the germline V gene (reference sequence). Here the CDR3 reads CASSISSASSYEQYF. In DNA, the CDR3 is TGTGCCAGTAGTATTTCTAGCGCGAGCTCCTACGAGCAGTACTTC.

The chain carries TRBV7-9 and TRBJ2-5; 8 positions agree with TRBD2. This CDR3 comprises 15 residues. Germline lookup yields CDR1 SEHNR and CDR2 FQNEAQ (reference sequence). J gave up 5 bases and V 5 bases, and 10 bases lay outside the gene matches. The CDR3 nucleotides read TGTGCCAGCAGCCTGGACGGTAGCGGGATGGAGACCCAGTACTTC. It specifies CASSLDGSGMETQYF.

This chain links TRBV15 with TRBJ1-4; D may be TRBD1 (6 bases). The V gene lost 1 base and the J gene lost 4 bases, with 10 bases spanning the gap. The CDR3 contains 15 residues. The germline V gene encodes CDR1 LNHNV and CDR2 YYDKDF (reference sequence). The CDR3 nucleotides read TGTGCCACCAGCAGAGCCCGGACAGTTAATGAAAAACTGTTTTTT. This translates into CATSRARTVNEKLFF.

The chain combines TRBV5-1 with TRBJ1-1, with D uncertain. V lost 1 base and J lost 1, with 2 bases in between. CDR1 is SGHRS, CDR2 YFSETQ, per germline. The CDR3 runs 12 residues. The CDR3 reads CASSLQNTEAFF. For the CDR3, the DNA is TGCGCCAGCAGCTTGCAGAACACTGAAGCTTTCTTT. Combining the CDR3 with reference TRBV5-1 and TRBJ1-1 gives the whole variable domain KAGVTQTPRYLIKTRGQQVTLSCSPISGHRSVSWYQQTPGQGLQFLFEYFSETQRNKGNFPGRFSGRQFSNSRSEMNVSTLELGDSALYLCASSLQNTEAFFGQGTRLTVV.

V and J are TRBV19 and TRBJ2-3; TRBD2 matches at 11 bases. The trim removed 5 bases at V and 4 bases at J, leaving 8 bases unmatched. CDR1 and CDR2 (germline): LNHDA, SQIVND (reference sequence). The CDR3 runs to 16 residues. DNA of the CDR3: TGTGCCAGTAGTGGACGGACTAGCGGGTATTCAGATACGCAGTATTTT. The encoded protein is CASSGRTSGYSDTQYF.